The 10 T cell receptor beta chains reported below all come from one sample, sequenced in a study of regulatory T cells in long-lasting Graves disease. Regarding time point: persistent/refractory GD, antithyroid drugs over 5 years with positive TRAb. From RNA extracted from PBMCs, the TCR library was made. Arm-PCR of CDR3 regions and iRepertoire HTBI primers were the basis on which TCR beta libraries were built. TCRdb redid the calling of the multiplex PCR reads with MiXCR, one entry per CDR3 protein. In the table there are around 400,000 distinct CDR3 sequences, roughly a quarter of which are singletons. The sample was peripheral blood mononuclear cells (PBMCs), taken when the disease was refractory, from a patient treated with antithyroid drugs. These receptors came from a female donor with Graves disease.

This clonotype has just a few counts. V usage is TRBV7-2 and J usage is TRBJ1-2, with 7 bases fitting TRBD1. Germline assignment: CDR1 SGHTA and CDR2 FQGNSA. CDR3 length: 14 amino acids. J gave up 5 bases and V 5 bases, and 8 bases lay outside the gene matches. The CDR3 DNA reads as TGTGCCAGCAGCCCAACCGGGACAGCATATGGCTACACCTTC. Translation: CASSPTGTAYGYTF.

Many counts were recorded for this clonotype. The rearrangement links TRBV2 to TRBJ2-2; maybe TRBD1 (5 bases). V lost 10 bases and J 1 base, leaving 10 bases between the germline ends. Germline-derived CDR1 and CDR2 are SNHLY and FYNNEI. The CDR3 is 13 residues long. The CDR3 reads CATQQVNTGELFF. CDR3 in DNA: TGTGCCACCCAACAGGTGAACACCGGGGAGCTGTTTTTT.

This sequence joins TRBV6-2 or TRBV6-3 and TRBJ2-3; 10 positions match TRBD2. The CDR3 has 18 residues. V was clipped by 5 bases and J by 0 bases; unmatched bases: 11. CDR1 MNHEY and CDR2 SVGEGT come from the germline V gene. The CDR3 DNA sequence: TGTGCCAGCAGTCGTCATTTCGGGACTAGCGCTAGCACAGATACGCAGTATTTT. Its protein is CASSRHFGTSASTDTQYF.

The table lists this clonotype with many counts. The genes are TRBV7-3 and TRBJ2-7; TRBD1 matches 7 bases. Losses at the gene ends were 1 base for V and 1 base for J; bases not matched to a gene: 4. The CDR3 length is 15 residues. The germline gives CDR1 SGHTA, CDR2 FQGTGA. The CDR3 loop is CASSLNGDSSYEQYF. The CDR3 bases are TGTGCCAGCAGCTTAAATGGGGACAGTTCCTACGAGCAGTACTTC.

Ten or more counts support this clonotype. This chain uses TRBV7-2 with TRBJ2-5; D is ambiguous. V lost 6 bases and J 4 bases, leaving 9 bases between the germline ends. Germline V gene data show CDR1 as SGHTA and CDR2 as FQGNSA. The CDR3 covers 12 residues. The CDR3 loop is CASSLRGETQYF. For the CDR3, the DNA is TGTGCCAGCAGTCTGCGCGGAGAGACCCAGTACTTC. Based on the CDR3 plus reference TRBV7-2 and TRBJ2-5, the full variable domain is GAGVSQSPSNKVTEKGKDVELRCDPISGHTALYWYRQSLGQGLEFLIYFQGNSAPDKSGLPSDRFSAERTGGSVSTLTIQRTQQEDSAVYLCASSLRGETQYFGPGTRLLVL.

This clonotype was observed at least ten times. The genes are TRBV11-2 and TRBJ2-5; D perhaps matches TRBD2 (6 bases). This CDR3 has 15 residues. The V end was cut by 5 bases, the J end by 5 bases, with 18 bases between. Germline V gene lookup returns CDR1 SGHAT and CDR2 FQNNGV. CDR3 amino acids: CASSPGPGVGETQYF. The CDR3, as DNA: TGTGCCAGCAGCCCTGGACCGGGGGTGGGGGAGACCCAGTACTTC.

This clonotype was counted only a few times. This rearrangement joins TRBV28 to TRBJ2-1, with TRBD2 as a possible D gene (5 bases). Germline V CDR1 and CDR2: MDHEN, SYDVKM. V lost 4 bases and J 9 bases, leaving 16 bases between the germline ends. This CDR3 contains 14 residues. Here the CDR3 DNA reads TGTGCCAGCAGTTATGAAGCGGAGGCAGGTGAGCAGTTCTTC. Translating it yields CASSYEAEAGEQFF.

This clonotype was seen at least ten times. The chain uses TRBV4-3 and TRBJ1-1; unclear D gene. CDR1 and CDR2 from the germline V gene are LGHNA and YSLEER. Trimming took 0 bases from V and 10 from J, leaving 9 bases between them. CDR3 size: 12 residues. The CDR3 nucleotides read TGCGCCAGCAGCCAAGATTCTACGGCAGCTTTCTTT. The encoded protein is CASSQDSTAAFF.

The chain recombines TRBV9 with TRBJ2-5, with 10 bases identical to TRBD2. Germline CDR1 is SGDLS and CDR2 is YYNGEE. The V segment lost 0 bases and the J segment 3 bases; nucleotides outside the gene matches: 8. The CDR3 runs 17 residues. CDR3 in amino acids: CASSVGGSSGSKETQYF. As DNA, the CDR3 is TGTGCCAGCAGCGTAGGTGGATCTAGCGGGAGTAAAGAGACCCAGTACTTC. Combining the CDR3 with reference TRBV9 and TRBJ2-5 gives the whole variable domain DSGVTQTPKHLITATGQRVTLRCSPRSGDLSVYWYQQSLDQGLQFLIQYYNGEERAKGNILERFSAQQFPDLHSELNLSSLELGDSALYFCASSVGGSSGSKETQYFGPGTRLLVL.

The gene calls are TRBV27 and TRBJ2-7; a weak D match, TRBD2 (7 bases). From germline, CDR1 is MNHEY and CDR2 SMNVEV (reference sequence). The germline V and J ends were trimmed by 6 bases and 2 bases, with 14 bases remaining between them. The CDR3 has 14 amino acids. The CDR3 nucleotides are TGTGCCAGCAGCAGATTCGGGGGGCCCTACGAGCAGTACTTC. Translated, it gives CASSRFGGPYEQYF.